Listed below are T cell receptor beta chains from one sample, sequenced in a study of control samples from healthy donors and cancer patients. Some clones are missing from TCRdb's copy, which holds only in-frame ones; the method was immunoSEQ multiplex PCR. The sample has roughly 120,000 clones; approximately 90% are singletons. The sample taken for sequencing was blood. These receptors originate from a woman younger than 35 in good health. Both conserved end residues are part of each CDR3. D genes are given only for firm matches. Expanded clones get a size class; other rows say once, few or many, or leave the size out.

d_call,clone_size,v_call,j_call,cdr3_length,cdr3_nt,cdr3_aa
TRBD1,-,TRBV7-8,TRBJ1-4,15,TGTGCCAGCAGCCGAGGGGGACAGGGGAATGAAAAACTGTTTTTT,CASSRGGQGNEKLFF
-,-,TRBV4-2,TRBJ2-7,13,TGTGCCAGCAGCCAAGTTGCGGCCTACGAGCAGTACTTC,CASSQVAAYEQYF
-,-,TRBV3-1/TRBV3-2,TRBJ2-7,14,TGTGCCAGCCCACGCGAGGGAACCTCCTACGAGCAGTACTTC,CASPREGTSYEQYF
-,-,TRBV21-1,TRBJ2-7,14,TGTGCCAGCAGCAAAGACGGAGGAAAGAACGAGCAGTACTTC,CASSKDGGKNEQYF
-,-,TRBV19,TRBJ1-4,16,TGTGCCAGTACCAGGACCCGGGGCGCAACTAATGAAAAACTGTTTTTT,CASTRTRGATNEKLFF
TRBD1,-,TRBV5-1,TRBJ1-2,16,TGCGCCAGCAGCTTGGTATCCGGGACAGGGAACTATGGCTACACCTTC,CASSLVSGTGNYGYTF
TRBD1,once,TRBV19,TRBJ1-5,20,TGTGCCAGTAGCCCCGGCCCGACAGGGGCTCCTCTGTATAGCAATCAGCCCCAGCATTTT,CASSPGPTGAPLYSNQPQHF
-,-,TRBV12-3/TRBV12-4,TRBJ2-5,13,TGTGCCAGCAGTTTGCAACGCCAAGAGACCCAGTACTTC,CASSLQRQETQYF
-,-,TRBV18,TRBJ1-1,14,TGTGCCAGCTCACCACCGGCAGCGAACACTGAAGCTTTCTTT,CASSPPAANTEAFF
TRBD1,-,TRBV15,TRBJ1-2,14,TGTGCCACCAGCAGAGACGAGACAGGGGATGGCTACACCTTC,CATSRDETGDGYTF
TRBD1,-,TRBV4-3,TRBJ1-1,16,TGCGCCAGCAGGCCGGGACAGGGCTTTGGGAACACTGAAGCTTTCTTT,CASRPGQGFGNTEAFF
-,-,TRBV18,TRBJ1-5,15,TGTGCCAGCTCACCAGATAACGTAAATGGTCAGCCCCAGCATTTT,CASSPDNVNGQPQHF
-,once,TRBV3-1/TRBV3-2,TRBJ1-3,13,TGTGCCAGCAGCCCCTCAGGAATGGACACCATATATTTT,CASSPSGMDTIYF
-,-,TRBV30,TRBJ2-7,14,TGTGCCTGGGGGCCTCTTCGGCTTAGCTACGAGCAGTACTTC,CAWGPLRLSYEQYF
-,-,TRBV6-5,TRBJ2-3,15,TGTGCCAGCAGTCTTCTTCAAGGGGAAACAGATACGCAGTATTTT,CASSLLQGETDTQYF
TRBD2,-,TRBV30,TRBJ2-7,16,TGTGCCTGGAGTAGGGCCCCAGGACTAGCAAGGTACGAGCAGTACTTC,CAWSRAPGLARYEQYF
-,-,TRBV10-2,TRBJ2-2,14,TGCGCCAGCAGTGAGTCTTACCGCACCGGGGAGCTGTTTTTT,CASSESYRTGELFF
TRBD1,-,TRBV6-2/TRBV6-3,TRBJ1-5,15,TGTGCCAGCACCCCGGGACAGGGGGTTCGGCAGCCCCAGCATTTT,CASTPGQGVRQPQHF
TRBD1,-,TRBV28,TRBJ1-6,15,TGTGCCAGCATGCAACGGACAGGGCCAGGTTCACCCCTCCACTTT,CASMQRTGPGSPLHF
TRBD1,-,TRBV7-2,TRBJ2-7,15,TGTGCCAGCAGCTTAGCCCAGGGACAGTGGGACGAGCAGTACTTC,CASSLAQGQWDEQYF
-,-,TRBV28,TRBJ2-7,16,TGTGCCAGCAGTTATAAAACCGGGACATCCTCCTACGAGCAGTACTTC,CASSYKTGTSSYEQYF
TRBD1,-,TRBV6-5,TRBJ1-2,13,TGTGCCAGTTCGCCCGGGACAGCGGGAGGCTACACCTTC,CASSPGTAGGYTF
-,-,TRBV7-2,TRBJ1-4,14,TGTGCCAGCAGCTTAGCGAGTGGTGGTGAAAAACTGTTTTTT,CASSLASGGEKLFF
TRBD1,-,TRBV19,TRBJ2-1,14,TGTGCCAGTTCCGGACAGGGCGAACAAGCAGAGCAGTTCTTC,CASSGQGEQAEQFF
-,-,TRBV19,TRBJ1-1,13,TGTGCCAGTAGTATAACCGGGGGCACTGAAGCTTTCTTT,CASSITGGTEAFF
TRBD1,-,TRBV5-8,TRBJ2-7,15,TGTGCCAGCAGCGTTGGACAGGGGCCCCCCTACGAGCAGTACTTC,CASSVGQGPPYEQYF
-,-,TRBV6-6,TRBJ1-1,14,TGTGCCAGCAGTTACGACAGGATGAACACTGAAGCTTTCTTT,CASSYDRMNTEAFF
TRBD1,-,TRBV29-1,TRBJ2-7,13,TGCAGCGCCTGGGACAGTCGATCCTACGAGCAGTACTTC,CSAWDSRSYEQYF
TRBD1,-,TRBV28,TRBJ2-1,16,TGTGCCAGCAGTTTAGGGGACAGGGAGGCTTCATATGAGCAGTTCTTC,CASSLGDREASYEQFF
TRBD1,-,TRBV4-3,TRBJ1-1,13,TGCGCCAGCAGCCAAGACAGGGGGGCTGAAGCTTTCTTT,CASSQDRGAEAFF
-,-,TRBV19,TRBJ1-1,13,TGTGCCAGTAGTCCACACGGGACTCTTGAAGCTTTCTTT,CASSPHGTLEAFF
TRBD1,-,TRBV7-9,TRBJ1-1,15,TGTGCCAGCAGCTATGGGACAGGGAAGAACACTGAAGCTTTCTTT,CASSYGTGKNTEAFF
-,once,TRBV24-1,TRBJ1-5,14,TGTGCCACCAGTGATTTGGAATCCAATCAGCCCCAGCATTTT,CATSDLESNQPQHF
TRBD2,-,TRBV24-1,TRBJ2-3,14,TGTGCCACCAGTGGGACTAGCGGGACAGATACGCAGTATTTT,CATSGTSGTDTQYF
-,-,TRBV7-2,TRBJ2-7,15,TGTGCCAGCAGGCAGGGCGGGACCAGCTCCTACGAGCAGTACTTC,CASRQGGTSSYEQYF
-,-,TRBV21-1,TRBJ2-7,19,TGTGCCAGCAGCAAAGCGCATTTATACTCGCTAGCGGGAACCTACGAGCAGTACTTC,CASSKAHLYSLAGTYEQYF
TRBD1,-,TRBV7-6,TRBJ2-2,15,TGTGCCAGCAGCTTAGGACAGGGGAACACCGGGGAGCTGTTTTTT,CASSLGQGNTGELFF
TRBD1,-,TRBV6-5,TRBJ1-2,15,TGTGCCAGCAGTTATGGGACAGGCCTTACCTATGGCTACACCTTC,CASSYGTGLTYGYTF
TRBD1,-,TRBV5-4,TRBJ1-1,13,TGTGCCAGCAGCTTGGGACAGGGGGCGCGGGCTTTCTTT,CASSLGQGARAFF